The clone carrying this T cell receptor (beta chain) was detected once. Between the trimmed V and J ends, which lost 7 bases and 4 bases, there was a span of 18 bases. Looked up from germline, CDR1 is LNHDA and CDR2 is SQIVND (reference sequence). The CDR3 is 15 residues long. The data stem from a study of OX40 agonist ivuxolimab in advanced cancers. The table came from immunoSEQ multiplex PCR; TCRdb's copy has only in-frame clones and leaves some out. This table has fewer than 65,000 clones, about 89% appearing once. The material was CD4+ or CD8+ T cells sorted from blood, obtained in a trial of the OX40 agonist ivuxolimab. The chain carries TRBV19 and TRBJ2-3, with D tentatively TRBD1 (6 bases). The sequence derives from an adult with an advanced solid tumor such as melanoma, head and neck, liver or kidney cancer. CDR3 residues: CASTMTGPGSDTQYF. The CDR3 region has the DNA TGTGCCAGTACCATGACAGGCCCGGGTTCAGATACGCAGTATTTT.